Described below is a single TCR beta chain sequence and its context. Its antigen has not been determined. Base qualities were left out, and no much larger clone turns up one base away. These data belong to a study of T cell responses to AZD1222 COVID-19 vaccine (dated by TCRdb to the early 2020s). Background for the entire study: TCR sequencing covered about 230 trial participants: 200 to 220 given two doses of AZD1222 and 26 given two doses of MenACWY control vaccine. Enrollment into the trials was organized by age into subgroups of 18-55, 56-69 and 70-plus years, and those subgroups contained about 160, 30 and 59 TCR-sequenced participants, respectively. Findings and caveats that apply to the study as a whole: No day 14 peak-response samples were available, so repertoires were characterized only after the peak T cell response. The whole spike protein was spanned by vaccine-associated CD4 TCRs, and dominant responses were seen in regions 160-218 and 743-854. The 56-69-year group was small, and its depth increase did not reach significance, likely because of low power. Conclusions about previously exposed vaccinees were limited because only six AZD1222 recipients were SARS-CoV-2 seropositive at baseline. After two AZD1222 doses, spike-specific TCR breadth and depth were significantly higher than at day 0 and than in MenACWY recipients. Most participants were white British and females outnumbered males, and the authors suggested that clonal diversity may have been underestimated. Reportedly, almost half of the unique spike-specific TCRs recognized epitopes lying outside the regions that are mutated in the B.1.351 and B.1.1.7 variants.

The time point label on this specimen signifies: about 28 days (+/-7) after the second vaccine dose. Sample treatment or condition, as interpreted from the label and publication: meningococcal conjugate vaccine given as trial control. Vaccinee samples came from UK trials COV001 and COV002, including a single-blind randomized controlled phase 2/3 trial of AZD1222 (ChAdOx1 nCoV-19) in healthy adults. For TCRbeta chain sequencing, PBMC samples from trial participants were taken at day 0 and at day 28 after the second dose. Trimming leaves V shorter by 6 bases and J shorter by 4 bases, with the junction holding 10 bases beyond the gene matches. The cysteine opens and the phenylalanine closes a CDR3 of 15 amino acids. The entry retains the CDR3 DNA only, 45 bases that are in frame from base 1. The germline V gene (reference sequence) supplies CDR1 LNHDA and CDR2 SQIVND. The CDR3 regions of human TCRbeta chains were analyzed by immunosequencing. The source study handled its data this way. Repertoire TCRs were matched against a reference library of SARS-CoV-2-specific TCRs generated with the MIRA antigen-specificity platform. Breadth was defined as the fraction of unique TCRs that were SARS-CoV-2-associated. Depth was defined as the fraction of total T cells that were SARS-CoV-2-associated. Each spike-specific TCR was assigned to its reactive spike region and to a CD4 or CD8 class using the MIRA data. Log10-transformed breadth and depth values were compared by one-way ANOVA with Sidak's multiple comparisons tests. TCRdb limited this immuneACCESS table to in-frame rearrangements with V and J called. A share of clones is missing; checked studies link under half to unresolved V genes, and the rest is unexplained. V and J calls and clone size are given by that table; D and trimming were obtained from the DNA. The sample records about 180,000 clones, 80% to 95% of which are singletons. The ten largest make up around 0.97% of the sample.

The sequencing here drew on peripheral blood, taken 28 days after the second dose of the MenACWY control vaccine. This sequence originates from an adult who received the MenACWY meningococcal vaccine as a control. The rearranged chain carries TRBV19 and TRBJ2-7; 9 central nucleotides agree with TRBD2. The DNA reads TGTGCCAGTAGCGACCAAGCGGGAGGCCGATACGAGCAGTACTTC. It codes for CASSDQAGGRYEQYF. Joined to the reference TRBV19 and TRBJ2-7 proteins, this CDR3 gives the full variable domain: DGGITQSPKYLFRKEGQNVTLSCEQNLNHDAMYWYRQDPGQGLRLIYYSQIVNDFQKGDIAEGYSVSREKKESFPLTVTSAQKNPTAFYLCASSDQAGGRYEQYFGPGTRLTVT.